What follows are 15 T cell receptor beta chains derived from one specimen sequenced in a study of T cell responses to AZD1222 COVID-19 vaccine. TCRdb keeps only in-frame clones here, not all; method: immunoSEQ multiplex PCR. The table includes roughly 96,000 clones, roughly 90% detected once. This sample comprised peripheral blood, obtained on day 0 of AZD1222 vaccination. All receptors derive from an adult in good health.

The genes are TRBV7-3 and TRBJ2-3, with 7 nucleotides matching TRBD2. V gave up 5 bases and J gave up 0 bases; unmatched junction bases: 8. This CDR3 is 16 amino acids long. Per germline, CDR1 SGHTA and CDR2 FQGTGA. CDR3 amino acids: CASSPTAGASTDTQYF. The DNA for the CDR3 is TGTGCCAGCAGCCCCACCGCGGGAGCTAGCACAGATACGCAGTATTTT.

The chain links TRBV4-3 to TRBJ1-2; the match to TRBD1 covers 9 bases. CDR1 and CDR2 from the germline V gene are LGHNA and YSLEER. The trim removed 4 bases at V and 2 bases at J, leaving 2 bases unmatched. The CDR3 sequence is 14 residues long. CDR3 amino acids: CASSPGTGNYGYTF. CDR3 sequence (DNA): TGCGCCAGCAGCCCAGGGACAGGGAACTATGGCTACACCTTC.

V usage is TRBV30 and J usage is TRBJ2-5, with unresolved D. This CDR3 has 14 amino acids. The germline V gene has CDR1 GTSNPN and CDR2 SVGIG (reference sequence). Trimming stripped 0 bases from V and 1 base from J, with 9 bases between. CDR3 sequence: CAWSVGLSQETQYF. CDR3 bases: TGTGCCTGGAGTGTAGGCCTAAGCCAAGAGACCCAGTACTTC.

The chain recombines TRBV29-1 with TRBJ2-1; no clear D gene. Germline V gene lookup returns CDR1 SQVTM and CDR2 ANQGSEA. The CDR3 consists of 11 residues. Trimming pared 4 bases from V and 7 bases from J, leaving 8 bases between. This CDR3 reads CSVGGENEQFF. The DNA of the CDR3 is TGCAGCGTTGGAGGAGAAAATGAGCAGTTCTTC.

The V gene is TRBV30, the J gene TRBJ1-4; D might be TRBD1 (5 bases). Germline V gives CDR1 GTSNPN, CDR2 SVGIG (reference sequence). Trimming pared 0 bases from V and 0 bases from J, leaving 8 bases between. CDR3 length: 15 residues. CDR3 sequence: CAWSVGTATNEKLFF. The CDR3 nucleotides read TGTGCCTGGAGTGTTGGGACTGCAACTAATGAAAAACTGTTTTTT. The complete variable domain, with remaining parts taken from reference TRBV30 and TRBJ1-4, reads SQTIHQWPATLVQPVGSPLSLECTVEGTSNPNLYWYRQAAGRGLQLLFYSVGIGQISSEVPQNLSASRPQDRQFILSSKKLLLSDSGFYLCAWSVGTATNEKLFFGSGTQLSVL.

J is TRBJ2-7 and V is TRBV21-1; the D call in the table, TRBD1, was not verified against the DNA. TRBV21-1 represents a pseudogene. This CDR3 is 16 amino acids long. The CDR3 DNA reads TGTGCCAGCAGGCGCCGTGGGACAGGGGGACCCTACGAGCAGTACTTC. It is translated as CASRRRGTGGPYEQYF.

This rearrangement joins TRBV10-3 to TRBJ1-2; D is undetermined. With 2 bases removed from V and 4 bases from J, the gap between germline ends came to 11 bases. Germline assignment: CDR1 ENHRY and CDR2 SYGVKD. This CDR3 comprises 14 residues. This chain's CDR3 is CAISEAAGPYGYTF. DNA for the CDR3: TGTGCCATCAGTGAGGCGGCGGGTCCCTATGGCTACACCTTC.

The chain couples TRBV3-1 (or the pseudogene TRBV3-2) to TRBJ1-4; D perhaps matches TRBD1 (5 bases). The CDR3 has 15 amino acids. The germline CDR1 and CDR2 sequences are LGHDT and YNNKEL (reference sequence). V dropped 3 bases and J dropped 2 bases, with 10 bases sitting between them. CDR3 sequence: CASSHPRGTNEKLFF. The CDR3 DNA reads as TGTGCCAGCAGCCACCCTCGGGGGACTAATGAAAAACTGTTTTTT.

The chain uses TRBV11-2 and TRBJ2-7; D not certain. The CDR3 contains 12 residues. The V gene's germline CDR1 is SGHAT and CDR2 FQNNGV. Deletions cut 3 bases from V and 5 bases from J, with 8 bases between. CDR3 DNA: TGTGCCAGCAGCTTGCATGGCAACGAGCAGTACTTC. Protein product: CASSLHGNEQYF.

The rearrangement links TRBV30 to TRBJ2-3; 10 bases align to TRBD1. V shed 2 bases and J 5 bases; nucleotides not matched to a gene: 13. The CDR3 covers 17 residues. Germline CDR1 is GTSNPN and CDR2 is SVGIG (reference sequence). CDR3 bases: TGTGCCTGGAGTACTTGGGGGACAGGGGTAACTTTAGATACGCAGTATTTT. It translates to CAWSTWGTGVTLDTQYF.

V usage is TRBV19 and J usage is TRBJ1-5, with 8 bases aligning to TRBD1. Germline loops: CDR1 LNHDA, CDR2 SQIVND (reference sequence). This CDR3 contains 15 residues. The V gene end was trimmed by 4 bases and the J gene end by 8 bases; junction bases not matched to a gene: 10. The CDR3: CASSTLRTGLEPQHF. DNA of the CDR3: TGTGCCAGTAGTACCCTAAGGACAGGGCTGGAGCCCCAGCATTTT.

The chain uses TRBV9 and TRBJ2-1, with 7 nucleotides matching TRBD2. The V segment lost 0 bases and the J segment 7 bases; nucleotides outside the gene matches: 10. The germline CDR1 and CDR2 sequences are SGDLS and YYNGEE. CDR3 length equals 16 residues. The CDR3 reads CASSVEGGGRSNEQFF. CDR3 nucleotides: TGTGCCAGCAGCGTAGAGGGTGGCGGGAGATCTAATGAGCAGTTCTTC.

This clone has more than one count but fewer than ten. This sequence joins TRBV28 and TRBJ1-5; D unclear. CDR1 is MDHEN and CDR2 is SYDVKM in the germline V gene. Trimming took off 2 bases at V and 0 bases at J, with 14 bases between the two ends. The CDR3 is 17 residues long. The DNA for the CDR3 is TGTGCCAGCAGTTTAGCCCGTGAGGGCTATAGCAATCAGCCCCAGCATTTT. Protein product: CASSLAREGYSNQPQHF.

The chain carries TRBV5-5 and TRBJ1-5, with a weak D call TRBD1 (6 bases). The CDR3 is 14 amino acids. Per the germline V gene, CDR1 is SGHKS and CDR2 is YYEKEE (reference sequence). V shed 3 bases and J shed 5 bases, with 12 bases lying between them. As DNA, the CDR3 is TGTGCCAGCAGCTCCGGGACACCGGATCAGCCCCAGCATTTT. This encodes CASSSGTPDQPQHF.

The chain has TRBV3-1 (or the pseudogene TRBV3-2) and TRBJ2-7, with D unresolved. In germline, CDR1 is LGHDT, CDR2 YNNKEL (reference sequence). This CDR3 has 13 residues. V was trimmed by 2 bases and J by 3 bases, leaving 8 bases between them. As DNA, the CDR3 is TGTGCCAGCAGCCAAACCTACTACTACGAGCAGTACTTC. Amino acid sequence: CASSQTYYYEQYF.